This T cell receptor (beta chain) was obtained from a study of spatial heterogeneity in lung cancer. Germline V CDR1 and CDR2: SEHNR, FQNEAQ (reference sequence). After removal of 6 bases from V and 6 bases from J, the junction contained 12 bases not matched to a gene. This CDR3 region has 17 residues. Time point given: blood at routine non-recurrence follow-up after resection. TCRdb reprocessed the 5' RACE reads with MiXCR, giving one entry per CDR3 protein. The sample shows roughly 9,900 distinct CDR3 sequences, 23% of them seen only once. Sample: PBMCs, taken at follow-up. The rearrangement uses TRBV7-9 and TRBJ2-1; 12 bases line up with TRBD2. This TCR came from a female donor with early-stage non-small cell lung cancer. The CDR3 nucleotides are TGTGCCAGCAGTACCAAGGGACTAGCGGGTTATTTCAATGAGCAGTTCTTC. Amino acids: CASSTKGLAGYFNEQFF.